These 24 T cell receptor beta chains share one sample of origin, sequenced in a study of blood T cell repertoires in COVID-19. TCRdb's copy holds only in-frame clones and misses some; the assay was immunoSEQ multiplex PCR. The table has 250,000 or so clones, 70% to 75% seen once. Sequenced: peripheral blood. The origin of the receptors is a woman at least 80 years old with acute or convalescent COVID-19.

V is TRBV5-4 and J is TRBJ1-1; 7 bases match TRBD1. V lost 1 base, J lost 0 bases, and 3 bases stayed unmatched. Germline assignment: CDR1 SGHNT and CDR2 YYREEE (reference sequence). This CDR3 comprises 15 residues. CDR3 in DNA: TGTGCCAGCAGCTTGAACAGGGGCATGAACACTGAAGCTTTCTTT. Translated, it gives CASSLNRGMNTEAFF.

The CDR3 protein is CASSAQGLDTGELFF. As DNA, the CDR3 is TGTGCCAGCAGCGCACAGGGTCTGGACACCGGGGAGCTGTTTTTT. V and J are TRBV7-9 and TRBJ2-2, with D tentatively TRBD1 (6 bases). Per germline, CDR1 SEHNR and CDR2 FQNEAQ (reference sequence). The CDR3 is 15 residues long. With 5 bases removed from V and 3 bases from J, the gap between germline ends came to 13 bases.

The count of this clone is one. The CDR3 loop reads CASSVVPSGGEQFF. Written as DNA, the CDR3 is TGTGCCAGCAGCGTAGTTCCCAGCGGGGGTGAGCAGTTCTTC. This rearrangement joins TRBV9 to TRBJ2-1; 8 nucleotides align to TRBD2. Germline-derived CDR1 and CDR2 are SGDLS and YYNGEE. Unmatched junction bases numbered 5, after V lost 0 bases and J lost 9 bases. This CDR3 is built from 14 residues.

V and J are TRBV10-3 and TRBJ2-7, with D tentatively TRBD1 (5 bases). The V and J ends lost 1 base and 5 bases respectively, with 21 bases between them. CDR1 ENHRY and CDR2 SYGVKD come from the germline V gene. The CDR3 spans 17 residues. Here the CDR3 reads CAISEYRVRQMHHEQYF. CDR3 nucleotides: TGTGCCATCAGTGAGTATCGGGTCAGACAGATGCACCACGAGCAGTACTTC.

This sequence joins TRBV19 and TRBJ2-1, with TRBD1 matching over 10 bases. J gave up 6 bases and V 10 bases, and 6 bases lay outside the gene matches. The CDR3 covers 13 residues. Germline CDR1 is LNHDA and CDR2 is SQIVND (reference sequence). The CDR3 protein is CATQTGGFNEQFF. The CDR3 DNA reads TGTGCCACCCAGACAGGGGGCTTCAATGAGCAGTTCTTC.

The chain employs TRBV5-1 and TRBJ2-5, with TRBD1 identical over 10 bases. Germline V gives CDR1 SGHRS, CDR2 YFSETQ. This CDR3 has 16 amino acids. The junction had 9 bases not matched to a gene; V was cut back by 3 bases and J by 4 bases. CDR3 region: CASSSAKTGGRETQYF. The CDR3 nucleotides read TGCGCCAGCAGCTCGGCCAAGACAGGGGGCCGAGAGACCCAGTACTTC.

The chain combines TRBV5-4 with TRBJ2-1; D is uncertain. There are 16 residues in the CDR3. Deletions cut 0 bases from V and 0 bases from J, with 10 bases between. Germline values: CDR1 SGHNT, CDR2 YYREEE (reference sequence). Written as DNA, the CDR3 is TGTGCCAGCAGCTTGGTAACGTCTAGCTCCTACAATGAGCAGTTCTTC. Its translation is CASSLVTSSSYNEQFF.

This chain uses TRBV30 with TRBJ1-5; 9 bases fit TRBD1. Germline lookup yields CDR1 GTSNPN and CDR2 SVGIG (reference sequence). Trimming cost V 2 bases and J 6 bases; bases outside gene matches: 2. The CDR3 has 13 amino acids. As DNA, the CDR3 is TGTGCCTGGAGTCCACAGGGGGCTCAGCCCCAGCATTTT. Protein product: CAWSPQGAQPQHF.

The table lists this clone with a few counts. The rearrangement links TRBV3-1 (or the pseudogene TRBV3-2) to TRBJ2-5, with D possibly TRBD1 on 6 matching bases. V lost 4 bases to trimming and J lost 6 bases, with 21 bases between them. CDR3 length equals 16 residues. CDR1 is LGHDT and CDR2 is YNNKEL in the germline V gene (reference sequence). CDR3 residues: CASSPRGQNGGKTQYF. The CDR3 DNA reads as TGTGCCAGCAGCCCCCGGGGACAAAACGGAGGAAAGACCCAGTACTTC.

V gene TRBV9 combines with J gene TRBJ1-2; D may be TRBD1 (6 bases). The CDR3 has 15 amino acids. Germline V gene lookup returns CDR1 SGDLS and CDR2 YYNGEE. Trimming shortened V by 2 bases and J by 0 bases, and 11 bases separated the two germline ends. The CDR3 spells CASSVRQDPNYGYTF. The CDR3 DNA reads as TGTGCCAGCAGCGTTAGACAGGACCCTAACTATGGCTACACCTTC.

The V call is TRBV5-8, the J call TRBJ1-2, with D unresolved. CDR1 SGHTS and CDR2 YDEGEE come from the germline V gene. Trimming stripped 3 bases from V and 7 bases from J, with 13 bases between. This CDR3 is 13 amino acids long. CDR3 amino acids: CASSSRARGGYTF. For the CDR3, the DNA is TGTGCCAGCAGCTCGAGGGCCAGAGGTGGCTACACCTTC.

As regards this clone: Within the sample, other DNA sequences also encode this same CDR3. The rearrangement links TRBV18 to TRBJ1-2; 7 bases are a match to TRBD1. CDR3 length: 13 residues. The V and J ends lost 6 bases and 2 bases, in that order; junction bases with no gene match: 3. The germline gives CDR1 KGHSH, CDR2 LQKENI. The CDR3 DNA is TGTGCCAGCTCCCCGGGACAGAACTATGGCTACACCTTC. Amino acids: CASSPGQNYGYTF. Complete variable domain (other parts from reference TRBV18 and TRBJ1-2): NAGVMQNPRHLVRRRGQEARLRCSPMKGHSHVYWYRQLPEEGLKFMVYLQKENIIDESGMPKERFSAEFPKEGPSILRIQQVVRGDSAAYFCASSPGQNYGYTFGSGTRLTVV.

This clone has more than one count but fewer than ten. The V and J genes are TRBV10-1 and TRBJ2-2; TRBD2 matches at 13 bases. The germline CDR1 and CDR2 sequences are WNHNN and SYGVQD (reference sequence). Trimming cost V 4 bases and J 4 bases; bases outside gene matches: 9. This CDR3 comprises 18 residues. This CDR3 is CASSATSGRATGTGELFF. The CDR3 region has the DNA TGCGCCAGCAGTGCAACTAGCGGGAGGGCCACGGGCACCGGGGAGCTGTTTTTT.

This clone was counted many times. The chain links TRBV2 to TRBJ2-2; 8 bases line up with TRBD2. The junction had 5 bases not matched to a gene; V was cut back by 4 bases and J by 1 base. CDR3 length: 16 residues. The germline CDR1 and CDR2 sequences are SNHLY and FYNNEI. The CDR3 DNA is TGTGCCAGCAGTGGGCGGACTAGCAGGAACACCGGGGAGCTGTTTTTT. This encodes CASSGRTSRNTGELFF.

The chain combines TRBV5-6 with TRBJ2-7; TRBD1 is a possible D gene (6 bases). The CDR3 length is 14 residues. Germline V gene lookup returns CDR1 SGHDT and CDR2 YYEEEE. The ends were cut back, 5 bases at V and 1 base at J, with 13 bases in the middle. DNA for the CDR3: TGTGCCAGCAGAGTACAGGGTCGGTCCTACGAGCAGTACTTC. As protein: CASRVQGRSYEQYF.

Only a few counts were recorded for this clone. V gene TRBV5-1 combines with J gene TRBJ2-2; tentatively, D is TRBD1 (6 bases). The CDR3 has 14 residues. The V gene lost 5 bases and the J gene lost 4 bases, with 12 bases spanning the gap. Germline CDR1 is SGHRS and CDR2 is YFSETQ. DNA of the CDR3: TGCGCCAGCAGACCCGGACAGAGCACCGGGGAGCTGTTTTTT. Translation gives CASRPGQSTGELFF.

In its sample, this clone was seen once. This chain connects TRBV29-1 to TRBJ2-5; TRBD1 matches 7 bases. The CDR3 runs 13 residues. Germline values: CDR1 SQVTM, CDR2 ANQGSEA. The ends lost 4 bases at V and 1 base at J; junction bases unmatched: 3. DNA of the CDR3: TGCAGCGTTGCGACAGGGACCCAAGAGACCCAGTACTTC. Residues: CSVATGTQETQYF.

The chain carries TRBV7-9 and TRBJ2-3, with 7 bases identical to TRBD2. From germline, CDR1 is SEHNR and CDR2 FQNEAQ (reference sequence). V shed 3 bases and J 0 bases; nucleotides not matched to a gene: 15. The CDR3 sequence is 19 residues long. CDR3 in DNA: TGTGCCAGCAGCTTCCGTGGGCTAGCGGCTCTAACTAGCACAGATACGCAGTATTTT. Translating gives CASSFRGLAALTSTDTQYF. The full variable domain, with the rest looked up from reference TRBV7-9 and TRBJ2-3, is DTGVSQNPRHKITKRGQNVTFRCDPISEHNRLYWYRQTLGQGPEFLTYFQNEAQLEKSRLLSDRFSAERPKGSFSTLEIQRTEQGDSAMYLCASSFRGLAALTSTDTQYFGPGTRLTVL.

In its sample, this clone was seen a few times. The chain combines TRBV5-1 with TRBJ1-1; a weak D match, TRBD1 (5 bases). This CDR3 has 15 residues. V lost 2 bases and J lost 8, with 19 bases in between. Germline assignment: CDR1 SGHRS and CDR2 YFSETQ. The CDR3 protein is CASSFAEGGEEEAFF. DNA for the CDR3: TGCGCCAGCAGCTTTGCGGAGGGAGGGGAAGAAGAAGCTTTCTTT.

The V call is TRBV15, the J call TRBJ2-4; D gene ambiguous. This CDR3 is built from 16 residues. The germline V and J ends were trimmed by 8 bases and 1 base, with 18 bases remaining between them. Looked up from germline, CDR1 is LNHNV and CDR2 is YYDKDF (reference sequence). The DNA for the CDR3 is TGTGCCACCGGCGCCGGAGATGGGTTCGCCAAAAACATTCAGTACTTC. It specifies CATGAGDGFAKNIQYF.

V usage is TRBV18 and J usage is TRBJ1-2; 9 nucleotides agree with TRBD1. The length of the CDR3 is 15 residues. Germline V lookup: CDR1 KGHSH, CDR2 LQKENI. J lost 6 bases, V lost 3 bases, and 8 bases had no gene match. The CDR3 DNA reads as TGTGCCAGCTCACCCACAGGGGGCATTGCCCATGGCTACACCTTC. It translates to CASSPTGGIAHGYTF. Full variable domain (missing parts from reference TRBV18 and TRBJ1-2): NAGVMQNPRHLVRRRGQEARLRCSPMKGHSHVYWYRQLPEEGLKFMVYLQKENIIDESGMPKERFSAEFPKEGPSILRIQQVVRGDSAAYFCASSPTGGIAHGYTFGSGTRLTVV.

This sequence joins TRBV12-5 and TRBJ2-1; the match to TRBD2 covers 8 bases. The CDR3 loop spans 19 amino acids. Germline CDR1 LGHNT, CDR2 FRNRAP. J gave up 7 bases and V 0 bases, and 17 bases lay outside the gene matches. CDR3 DNA: TGTGCTAGTGGTTTGGTACGGGGAGCGGGGGCTAATTCAGGGAATGAGCAGTTCTTC. As protein: CASGLVRGAGANSGNEQFF.

This rearrangement joins TRBV5-1 to TRBJ1-1; D is perhaps TRBD1 (6 bases). CDR3 length equals 15 residues. Germline V gives CDR1 SGHRS, CDR2 YFSETQ. V lost 1 base to trimming and J lost 0 bases, with 10 bases between them. The CDR3: CASSLYKGVNTEAFF. The CDR3 DNA sequence: TGCGCCAGCAGCTTGTACAAGGGGGTGAACACTGAAGCTTTCTTT. The full variable domain, completed using reference TRBV5-1 and TRBJ1-1, is KAGVTQTPRYLIKTRGQQVTLSCSPISGHRSVSWYQQTPGQGLQFLFEYFSETQRNKGNFPGRFSGRQFSNSRSEMNVSTLELGDSALYLCASSLYKGVNTEAFFGQGTRLTVV.

This chain uses TRBV12-5 with TRBJ2-3; 12 nucleotides line up with TRBD2. Germline lookup yields CDR1 LGHNT and CDR2 FRNRAP. The CDR3 totals 16 residues. The ends lost 6 bases at V and 4 bases at J; junction bases unmatched: 8. The CDR3, as DNA: TGTGCTAGTGGAATCGGACTAGCGGGAATTGCAGATACGCAGTATTTT. Translating it yields CASGIGLAGIADTQYF.